The rows below give T cell receptor beta chains drawn from one sample of a study of blood T cell repertoires in COVID-19. Assay: immunoSEQ multiplex PCR; the TCRdb copy retains only in-frame clones and omits some. The sample yields about 130,000 clones, about 90% seen once. The specimen was peripheral blood. Source of these receptors: a woman in her forties or fifties who had recovered from COVID-19. Both conserved end residues are trimmed from each CDR3.

j_gene | v_gene | CDR3aa
TRBJ2-3 | TRBV6-6 | ASSRRQGSVSDTQY
TRBJ1-5 | TRBV3-1/TRBV3-2 | ASSLRQGGNQPQH
TRBJ2-1 | TRBV7-9 | ASSPPGTSGIEQF
TRBJ2-2 | TRBV4-2 | ASSQDFGGTVGRELF
TRBJ2-7 | TRBV3-1/TRBV3-2 | ASSRGTVEQY
TRBJ2-5 | TRBV5-1 | ASSGLGQIQETQY
TRBJ2-5 | TRBV5-1 | ASSLLASGDQETQY
TRBJ2-3 | TRBV29-1 | SVDPTGPSTDTQY
TRBJ1-1 | TRBV11-3 | ASSPLQGEAF
TRBJ2-7 | TRBV5-4 | ASRGQGADEQY
TRBJ2-2 | TRBV29-1 | SVGRGTDSTGELF
TRBJ2-3 | TRBV6-1 | ASSEAAGGPDTQY
TRBJ1-1 | TRBV7-6 | ASSLEPRGANTEAF
TRBJ1-2 | TRBV28 | ASSLTRRLGYT
TRBJ1-4 | TRBV7-2 | ASSRGQEAPGKLF
TRBJ2-1 | TRBV7-3 | ASSFQGSYNEQF
TRBJ1-5 | TRBV30 | AWTRDGQPQH
TRBJ1-1 | TRBV7-6 | ASRTGGLNTEAF
TRBJ1-2 | TRBV18 | ASSPGQGTSSNYGYT
TRBJ2-5 | TRBV4-3 | ASSRHREETQY
TRBJ2-1 | TRBV6-5 | ASSSRTGREV
TRBJ1-1 | TRBV4-3 | ASSQEATGGTEAF
TRBJ1-1 | TRBV10-1 | ASRGQANTEAF
TRBJ2-2 | TRBV7-2 | ASSPRQGSNTGELF
TRBJ2-7 | TRBV6-6 | ASSLGGREKDYEQY
TRBJ2-7 | TRBV11-3 | ASSSRTSGRKDFRGLEQY
TRBJ2-5 | TRBV24-1 | ATSDLGTGGGGTQY
TRBJ1-4 | TRBV6-5 | ASSLPQGKLF
TRBJ2-2 | TRBV18 | ASSPQREVGTGELF
TRBJ2-1 | TRBV24-1 | ATSDPGQGSEQF
TRBJ1-1 | TRBV7-8 | ASSLFSGSTEAF
TRBJ1-2 | TRBV7-9 | ASSPDSGGSIYGYT
TRBJ1-1 | TRBV3-1/TRBV3-2 | ASSPRSATEAF
TRBJ2-7 | TRBV2 | ASSGRLSSYEQY
TRBJ2-2 | TRBV5-1 | ASSFLSGLPNTGELF
TRBJ1-6 | TRBV7-9 | ASSLCTGSCSPLH
TRBJ1-2 | TRBV5-6 | ASSLTGLRDYGYT
TRBJ2-1 | TRBV5-4 | ASSPAGVSYNEQF
TRBJ2-5 | TRBV25-1 | ASSDPGTSGETQY
TRBJ2-1 | TRBV2 | ASSGLAATMGNEQF
TRBJ1-2 | TRBV12-5 | ASGKTGSESGYT
TRBJ1-4 | TRBV19 | ASSTRIRQGGQEKLF
TRBJ1-1 | TRBV7-8 | ASSAGRGAATEAF
TRBJ1-2 | TRBV10-3 | AISDDRGGYGYT
TRBJ1-1 | TRBV5-1 | ASTSITTGATEAF
TRBJ1-5 | TRBV30 | AWRGAGGNQPQH
TRBJ2-3 | TRBV7-2 | ASSTAGGRVGDTQY
TRBJ2-7 | TRBV2 | ASSASFDRGYEQY
TRBJ1-1 | TRBV30 | AYDIQGFEAF
TRBJ2-7 | TRBV30 | AWSVARGTGGVGSFSYEQY
TRBJ2-7 | TRBV5-1 | ASSLVAPSGSLTTEQY
TRBJ2-3 | TRBV11-2 | ASSRGLAGHWDTQY
TRBJ2-7 | TRBV4-2 | ASSQGTSGGPYEQY
TRBJ2-7 | TRBV2 | ASGGQGLGEQY
TRBJ2-7 | TRBV10-3 | AISEGRDYEQY